This T cell receptor (beta chain) was identified in a study of cytomegalovirus exposure and HLA in healthy donors. About this clone itself: The target antigen is unknown.

With 60 Vbeta and 13 Jbeta primers, the PCR was carried out. Sequenced by immunoSEQ multiplex PCR; TCRdb stores in-frame clones only, minus some. This sample has roughly 130,000 clones, with about three quarters found just once. V was clipped by 6 bases and J by 0 bases; unmatched bases: 4. Per germline, CDR1 SGHRS and CDR2 YFSETQ. The CDR3 runs 14 residues. Study-level findings and limits: Across all donors, roughly uniform sequencing depth was an assumption of the presence/absence analyses. Most CMV-associated TCR beta chains were later found to appear HLA-restricted. Specific recognition of CMV antigens was confirmed in vitro for a few chains (all CMV-associated). A later analysis revealed that TCR association rates differed between HLA loci, peaking at DRB1 and bottoming out at HLA-C.

Source material: PBMCs. This receptor was taken from a male donor in good health and CMV-seropositive. The chain carries TRBV5-1 and TRBJ2-5, with 8 positions matching TRBD2. The CDR3 is CASNLRGDQETQYF. For the CDR3, the DNA is TGCGCCAGCAATCTGCGGGGGGACCAAGAGACCCAGTACTTC.